The present entry profiles one TCR beta chain with its context. The record originates from a study of cytomegalovirus exposure and HLA in healthy donors. The CDR3 totals 14 residues. Germline V gene data show CDR1 as MNHEY and CDR2 as SVGAGI. Germline trimming cut 8 bases from V and 7 bases from J; bases unmatched to any gene: 13. Some clones are missing from TCRdb's copy, which holds only in-frame ones; the method was immunoSEQ multiplex PCR. The sample gives hundreds of thousands of clones, roughly 87% of which show up once; approximately 12% is in the top ten. The clonotype comes from a man between 18 and 29 years old in good health and CMV-seropositive. The sample taken for sequencing was PBMCs. The chain recombines TRBV6-5 with TRBJ2-5, with 7 bases matching TRBD2. In DNA form, the CDR3 reads TGTGCCAGCTTTTTGACAGCTTCGGGGGGGACCCAGTACTTC. This translates into CASFLTASGGTQYF.